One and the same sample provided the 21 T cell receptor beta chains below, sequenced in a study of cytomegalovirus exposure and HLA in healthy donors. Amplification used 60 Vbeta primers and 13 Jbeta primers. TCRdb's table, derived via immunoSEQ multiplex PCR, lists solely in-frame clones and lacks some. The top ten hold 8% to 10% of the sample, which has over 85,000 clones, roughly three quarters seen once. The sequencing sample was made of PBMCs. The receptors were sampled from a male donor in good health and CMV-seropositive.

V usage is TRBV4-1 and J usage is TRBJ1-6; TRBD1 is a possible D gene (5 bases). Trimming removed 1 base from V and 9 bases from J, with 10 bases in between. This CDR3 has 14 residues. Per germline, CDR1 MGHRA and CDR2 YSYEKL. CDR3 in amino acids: CASSQVDSSSPLHF. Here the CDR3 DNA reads TGCGCCAGCAGCCAAGTAGACAGTTCTTCACCCCTCCACTTT.

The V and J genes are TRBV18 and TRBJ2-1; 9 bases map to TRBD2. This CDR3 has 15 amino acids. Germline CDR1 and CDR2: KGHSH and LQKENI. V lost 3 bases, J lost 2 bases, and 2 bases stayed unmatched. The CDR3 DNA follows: TGTGCCAGCTCACCTCGACTAGCGGCCTACAATGAGCAGTTCTTC. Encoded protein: CASSPRLAAYNEQFF. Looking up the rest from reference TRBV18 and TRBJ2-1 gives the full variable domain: NAGVMQNPRHLVRRRGQEARLRCSPMKGHSHVYWYRQLPEEGLKFMVYLQKENIIDESGMPKERFSAEFPKEGPSILRIQQVVRGDSAAYFCASSPRLAAYNEQFFGPGTRLTVL.

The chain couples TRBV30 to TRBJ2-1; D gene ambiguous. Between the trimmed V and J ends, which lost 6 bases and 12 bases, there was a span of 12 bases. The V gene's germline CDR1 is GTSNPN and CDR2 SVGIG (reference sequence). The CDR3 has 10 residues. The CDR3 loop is CACSTLGQFF. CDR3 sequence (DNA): TGTGCCTGCTCTACCCTCGGGCAGTTCTTC.

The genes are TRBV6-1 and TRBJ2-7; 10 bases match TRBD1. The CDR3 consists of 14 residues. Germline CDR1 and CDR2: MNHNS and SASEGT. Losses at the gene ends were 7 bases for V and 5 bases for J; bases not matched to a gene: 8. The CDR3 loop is CASNRDRGRDEQYF. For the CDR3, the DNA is TGTGCCAGCAATCGGGACAGGGGACGCGACGAGCAGTACTTC.

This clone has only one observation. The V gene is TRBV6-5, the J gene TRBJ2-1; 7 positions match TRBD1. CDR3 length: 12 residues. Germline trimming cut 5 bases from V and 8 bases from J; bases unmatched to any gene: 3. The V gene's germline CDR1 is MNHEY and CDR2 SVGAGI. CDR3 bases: TGTGCCAGCAGTATAGGACAGGATGAGCAGTTCTTC. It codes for CASSIGQDEQFF.

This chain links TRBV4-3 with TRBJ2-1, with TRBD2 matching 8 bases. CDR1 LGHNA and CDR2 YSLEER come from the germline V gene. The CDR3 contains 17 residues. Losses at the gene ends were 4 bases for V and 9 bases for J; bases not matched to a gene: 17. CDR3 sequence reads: CASSRKAGTSVDGEQFF. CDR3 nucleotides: TGCGCCAGCAGCCGTAAAGCCGGGACTAGTGTAGATGGTGAGCAGTTCTTC.

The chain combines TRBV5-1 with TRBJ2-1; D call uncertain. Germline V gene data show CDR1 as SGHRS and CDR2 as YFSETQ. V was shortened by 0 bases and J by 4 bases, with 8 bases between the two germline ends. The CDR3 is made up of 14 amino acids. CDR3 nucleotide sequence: TGCGCCAGCAGCTTGGAGACTTATTACAATGAGCAGTTCTTC. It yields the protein CASSLETYYNEQFF.

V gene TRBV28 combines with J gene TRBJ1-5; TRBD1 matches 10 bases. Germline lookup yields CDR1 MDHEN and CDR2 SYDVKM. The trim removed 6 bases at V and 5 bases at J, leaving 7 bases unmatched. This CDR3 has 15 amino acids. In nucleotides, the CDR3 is TGTGCCAGCAGACGGACAGGGGGACAGGATCAGCCCCAGCATTTT. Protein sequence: CASRRTGGQDQPQHF.

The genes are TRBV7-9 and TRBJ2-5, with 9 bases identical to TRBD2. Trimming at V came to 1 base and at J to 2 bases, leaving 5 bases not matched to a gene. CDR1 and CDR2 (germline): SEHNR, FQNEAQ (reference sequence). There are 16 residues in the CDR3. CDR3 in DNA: TGTGCCAGCAGCTTAGGCGGTAGCGGGAGTCAAGAGACCCAGTACTTC. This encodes CASSLGGSGSQETQYF. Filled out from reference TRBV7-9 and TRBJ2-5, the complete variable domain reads DTGVSQNPRHKITKRGQNVTFRCDPISEHNRLYWYRQTLGQGPEFLTYFQNEAQLEKSRLLSDRFSAERPKGSFSTLEIQRTEQGDSAMYLCASSLGGSGSQETQYFGPGTRLLVL.

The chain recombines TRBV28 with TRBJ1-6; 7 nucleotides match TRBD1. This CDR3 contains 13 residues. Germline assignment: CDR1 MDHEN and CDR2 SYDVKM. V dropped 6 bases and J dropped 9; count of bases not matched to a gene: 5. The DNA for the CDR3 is TGTGCCAGCAGCTACAACAGGGGTTCACCCCTCCACTTT. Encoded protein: CASSYNRGSPLHF.

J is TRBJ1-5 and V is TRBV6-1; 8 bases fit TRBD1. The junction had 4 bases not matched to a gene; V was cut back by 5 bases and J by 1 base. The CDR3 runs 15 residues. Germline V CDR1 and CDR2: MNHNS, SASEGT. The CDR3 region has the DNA TGTGCCAGCAGTAAAACAGGGGGGAGCAATCAGCCCCAGCATTTT. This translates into CASSKTGGSNQPQHF.

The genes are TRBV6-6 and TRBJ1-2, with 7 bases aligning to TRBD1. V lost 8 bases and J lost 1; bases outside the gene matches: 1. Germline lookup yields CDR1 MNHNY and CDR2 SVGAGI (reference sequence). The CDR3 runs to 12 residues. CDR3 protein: CASRDSNYGYTF. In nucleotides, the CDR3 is TGTGCCAGCCGGGACAGTAACTATGGCTACACCTTC.

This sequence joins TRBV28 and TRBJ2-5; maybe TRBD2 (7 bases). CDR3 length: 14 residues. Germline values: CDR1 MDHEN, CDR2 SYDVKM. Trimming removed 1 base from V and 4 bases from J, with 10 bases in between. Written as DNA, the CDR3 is TGTGCCAGCAGTTTATTGGGGGGGCCAGAGACCCAGTACTTC. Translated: CASSLLGGPETQYF.

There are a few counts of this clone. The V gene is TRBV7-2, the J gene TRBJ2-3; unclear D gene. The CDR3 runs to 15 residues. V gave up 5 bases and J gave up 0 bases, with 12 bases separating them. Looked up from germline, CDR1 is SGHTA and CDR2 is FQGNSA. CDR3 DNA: TGTGCCAGCAGCCTTTTGCGGTCTAGCACAGATACGCAGTATTTT. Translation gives CASSLLRSSTDTQYF.

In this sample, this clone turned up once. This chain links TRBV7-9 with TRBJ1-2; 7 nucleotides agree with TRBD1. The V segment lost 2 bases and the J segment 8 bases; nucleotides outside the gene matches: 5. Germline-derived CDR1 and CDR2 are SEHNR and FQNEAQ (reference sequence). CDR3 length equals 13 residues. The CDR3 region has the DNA TGTGCCAGCAGCTTATTCAGGGGGGAAGGCTACACCTTC. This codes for CASSLFRGEGYTF.

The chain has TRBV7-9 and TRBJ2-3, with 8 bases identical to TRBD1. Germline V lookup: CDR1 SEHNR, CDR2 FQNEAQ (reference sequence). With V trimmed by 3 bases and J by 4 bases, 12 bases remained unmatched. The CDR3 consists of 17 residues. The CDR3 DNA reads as TGTGCCAGCAGCTTTAGACCAGGGGGCTCGGGCGCAGATACGCAGTATTTT. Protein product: CASSFRPGGSGADTQYF.

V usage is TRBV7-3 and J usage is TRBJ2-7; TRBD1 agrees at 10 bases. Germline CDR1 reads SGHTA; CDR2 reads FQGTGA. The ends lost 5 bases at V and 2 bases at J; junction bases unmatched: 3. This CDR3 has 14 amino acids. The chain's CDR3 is CASSPGQGAYEQYF. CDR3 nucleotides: TGTGCCAGCAGCCCCGGACAGGGGGCCTACGAGCAGTACTTC. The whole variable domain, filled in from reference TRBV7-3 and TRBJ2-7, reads GAGVSQTPSNKVTEKGKYVELRCDPISGHTALYWYRQSLGQGPEFLIYFQGTGAADDSGLPNDRFFAVRPEGSVSTLKIQRTERGDSAVYLCASSPGQGAYEQYFGPGTRLTVT.

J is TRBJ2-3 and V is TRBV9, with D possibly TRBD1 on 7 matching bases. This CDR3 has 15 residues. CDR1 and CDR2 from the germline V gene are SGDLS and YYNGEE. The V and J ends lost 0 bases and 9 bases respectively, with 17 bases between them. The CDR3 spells CASSVEGAAGGTQYF. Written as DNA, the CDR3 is TGTGCCAGCAGCGTAGAGGGGGCGGCTGGGGGGACGCAGTATTTT. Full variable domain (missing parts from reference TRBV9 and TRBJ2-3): DSGVTQTPKHLITATGQRVTLRCSPRSGDLSVYWYQQSLDQGLQFLIQYYNGEERAKGNILERFSAQQFPDLHSELNLSSLELGDSALYFCASSVEGAAGGTQYFGPGTRLTVL.

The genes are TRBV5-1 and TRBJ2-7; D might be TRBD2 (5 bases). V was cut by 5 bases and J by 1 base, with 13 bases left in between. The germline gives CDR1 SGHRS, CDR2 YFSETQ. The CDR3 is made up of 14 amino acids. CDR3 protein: CASRVLDSSYEQYF. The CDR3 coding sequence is TGCGCCAGCAGAGTCTTGGACTCTTCCTACGAGCAGTACTTC.

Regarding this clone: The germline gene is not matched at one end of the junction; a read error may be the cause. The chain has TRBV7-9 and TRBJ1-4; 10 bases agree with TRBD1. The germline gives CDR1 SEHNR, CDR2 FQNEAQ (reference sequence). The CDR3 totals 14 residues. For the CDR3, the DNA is TGTTCCAGCAGCTTAGCGGACAGGGGGGGAAAACTGTTTTTT. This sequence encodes CSSSLADRGGKLFF.

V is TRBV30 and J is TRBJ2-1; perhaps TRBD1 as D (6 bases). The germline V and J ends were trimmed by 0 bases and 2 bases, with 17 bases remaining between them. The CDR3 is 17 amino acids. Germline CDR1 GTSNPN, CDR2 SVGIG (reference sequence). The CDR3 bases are TGTGCCTGGAGTGTAGGCCTCACAGGGATTACCTACAATGAGCAGTTCTTC. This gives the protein CAWSVGLTGITYNEQFF.